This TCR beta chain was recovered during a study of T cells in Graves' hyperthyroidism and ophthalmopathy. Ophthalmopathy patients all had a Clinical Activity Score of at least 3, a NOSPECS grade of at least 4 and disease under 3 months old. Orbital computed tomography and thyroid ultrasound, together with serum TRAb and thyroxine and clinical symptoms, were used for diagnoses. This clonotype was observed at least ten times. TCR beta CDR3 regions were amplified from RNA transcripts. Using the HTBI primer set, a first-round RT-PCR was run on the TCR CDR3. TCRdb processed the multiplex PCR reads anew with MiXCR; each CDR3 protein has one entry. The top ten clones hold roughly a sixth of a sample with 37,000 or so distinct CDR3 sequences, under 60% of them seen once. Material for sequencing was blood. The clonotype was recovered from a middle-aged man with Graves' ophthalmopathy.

As DNA, the CDR3 is TGCAGTGCAACCCGACAGGGGACTAGCGGGATTAACAATGAGCAGTTCTTC. This codes for CSATRQGTSGINNEQFF. The gene calls are TRBV20-1 and TRBJ2-1; TRBD2 aligns across 13 bases. This CDR3 contains 17 residues. Germline lookup yields CDR1 DFQATT and CDR2 SNEGSKA (reference sequence). V was pared by 6 bases and J by 5 bases, with 13 bases of the junction left unmatched.